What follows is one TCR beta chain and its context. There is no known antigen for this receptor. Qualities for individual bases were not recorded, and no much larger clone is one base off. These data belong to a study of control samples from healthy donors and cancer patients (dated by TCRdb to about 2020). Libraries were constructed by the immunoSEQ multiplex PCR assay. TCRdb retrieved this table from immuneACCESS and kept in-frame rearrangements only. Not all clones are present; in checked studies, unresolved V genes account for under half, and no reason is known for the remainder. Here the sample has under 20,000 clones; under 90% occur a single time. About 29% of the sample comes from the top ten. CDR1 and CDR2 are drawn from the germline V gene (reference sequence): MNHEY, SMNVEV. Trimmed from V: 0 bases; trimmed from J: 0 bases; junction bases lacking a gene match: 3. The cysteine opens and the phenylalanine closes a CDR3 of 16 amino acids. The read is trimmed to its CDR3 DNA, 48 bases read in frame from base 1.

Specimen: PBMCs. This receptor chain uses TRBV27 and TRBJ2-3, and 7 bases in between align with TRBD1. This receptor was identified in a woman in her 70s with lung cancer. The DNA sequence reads TGTGCCAGCAGTTTATCGGGACAGACAAGCACAGATACGCAGTATTTT. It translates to CASSLSGQTSTDTQYF.